These 13 T cell receptor beta chains originate from one sample sequenced in a study of shared clonotypes between healthy human individuals. TCRdb's table, derived via immunoSEQ multiplex PCR, lists solely in-frame clones and lacks some. The sample holds 400,000 to 600,000 clones, around 75% seen once. Input material: PBMCs. The receptors shown here come from a woman between 40 and 50 years old in good health. Some clones in this sample may be carry-over from other donors' samples.

The chain recombines TRBV28 with TRBJ1-2; D is ambiguous. The CDR3 has 13 amino acids. Trimming took off 1 base at V and 6 bases at J, with 9 bases between the two ends. The germline CDR1 and CDR2 sequences are MDHEN and SYDVKM. The CDR3 here is CASSLSFGDGYTF. The CDR3 nucleotides read TGTGCCAGCAGTTTATCCTTCGGGGATGGCTACACCTTC.

The chain recombines TRBV7-9 with TRBJ2-1, with TRBD1 as a possible D gene (6 bases). CDR1 and CDR2 (germline): SEHNR, FQNEAQ (reference sequence). Trimming removed 5 bases at V and 3 bases at J, with 14 bases between. The CDR3 spans 15 residues. The CDR3 bases are TGTGCCAGCAGCCCCCGGTTAGGGGGCTACAATGAGCAGTTCTTC. This encodes CASSPRLGGYNEQFF.

This chain uses TRBV11-2 with TRBJ1-1; 11 nucleotides match TRBD1. CDR3 length equals 16 residues. CDR1 and CDR2 from the germline V gene are SGHAT and FQNNGV. The V and J ends lost 4 bases and 5 bases, in that order; junction bases with no gene match: 9. CDR3 region: CASSSNPGQGATEAFF. The CDR3 DNA is TGTGCCAGCAGCTCCAACCCTGGACAGGGGGCGACTGAAGCTTTCTTT.

J is TRBJ1-1 and V is TRBV21-1. TRBV21-1 represents a pseudogene. The CDR3 extends over 13 amino acids. Here the CDR3 reads CASTKRGNTEAFF. In DNA, the CDR3 is TGTGCCAGCACCAAGAGGGGGAACACTGAAGCTTTCTTT.

In its sample, this clone was seen once. The rearrangement links TRBV10-3 to TRBJ1-2; D is undetermined. The CDR3 loop spans 13 amino acids. V was trimmed by 1 base and J by 8 bases, leaving 11 bases between them. The germline V gene has CDR1 ENHRY and CDR2 SYGVKD. CDR3 sequence reads: CAISEWTDLGYTF. In DNA form, the CDR3 reads TGTGCCATCAGTGAGTGGACGGACCTCGGCTACACCTTC.

The chain links TRBV5-1 to TRBJ1-1, with D unclear. The V end lost 0 bases, the J end lost 0 bases, and 9 bases lay between the germline ends. This CDR3 contains 15 residues. The V gene's germline CDR1 is SGHRS and CDR2 YFSETQ. The CDR3 DNA reads TGCGCCAGCAGCTTGGTACCCGAGGTGAACACTGAAGCTTTCTTT. It translates to CASSLVPEVNTEAFF.

The genes are TRBV7-9 and TRBJ2-5, with 8 bases identical to TRBD1. The CDR3 contains 16 residues. J gave up 5 bases and V 2 bases, and 10 bases lay outside the gene matches. The germline V gene has CDR1 SEHNR and CDR2 FQNEAQ (reference sequence). The CDR3 DNA follows: TGTGCCAGCAGCTTATCATCGACAGGGGCGGGGGAGACCCAGTACTTC. The encoded protein is CASSLSSTGAGETQYF.

The chain joins TRBV10-3 to TRBJ2-3, with D perhaps TRBD2 (7 bases). The CDR3 spans 16 residues. V shed 0 bases and J shed 1 base, with 11 bases lying between them. Germline CDR1 reads ENHRY; CDR2 reads SYGVKD. CDR3 in DNA: TGTGCCATCAGTGAGTCGTGGGAGGGGGGCACAGATACGCAGTATTTT. As protein: CAISESWEGGTDTQYF.

V gene TRBV19 combines with J gene TRBJ1-1; 9 positions agree with TRBD1. Germline-derived CDR1 and CDR2 are LNHDA and SQIVND (reference sequence). Trimming removed 4 bases from V and 6 bases from J; junction bases left unmatched: 6. The CDR3 totals 14 residues. The CDR3 region has the DNA TGTGCCAGTAGTACCTGGACAGGGGACGCTGAAGCTTTCTTT. Its protein product is CASSTWTGDAEAFF.

The gene calls are TRBV5-1 and TRBJ1-5, with D possibly TRBD1 on 5 matching bases. This CDR3 has 14 amino acids. Trimming stripped 0 bases from V and 6 bases from J, with 10 bases between. The germline CDR1 and CDR2 sequences are SGHRS and YFSETQ. The CDR3 DNA sequence: TGCGCCAGCAGCTTGGGGGGGGATAGTCAGCCCCAGCATTTT. This sequence encodes CASSLGGDSQPQHF.

This clone showed up just a few times. This rearrangement joins TRBV7-2 to TRBJ1-2; no reliable D call. Deletions cut 1 base from V and 3 bases from J, with 15 bases between. CDR3 size: 16 residues. The germline CDR1 and CDR2 sequences are SGHTA and FQGNSA. The CDR3 reads CASSLELYRTYYGYTF. The CDR3, as DNA: TGTGCCAGCAGCTTAGAGCTATACCGTACTTACTATGGCTACACCTTC. The full variable domain, with the rest looked up from reference TRBV7-2 and TRBJ1-2, is GAGVSQSPSNKVTEKGKDVELRCDPISGHTALYWYRQSLGQGLEFLIYFQGNSAPDKSGLPSDRFSAERTGGSVSTLTIQRTQQEDSAVYLCASSLELYRTYYGYTFGSGTRLTVV.

The chain employs TRBV28 and TRBJ1-4; D remains unclear. The CDR3 covers 15 residues. V dropped 7 bases and J dropped 0 bases, with 12 bases sitting between them. CDR1 is MDHEN, CDR2 SYDVKM, per germline. In DNA form, the CDR3 reads TGTGCCAGCAACCCTTTAACGGCAACTAATGAAAAACTGTTTTTT. Translation: CASNPLTATNEKLFF.

This chain connects TRBV4-1 to TRBJ1-2, with 7 bases matching TRBD1. The CDR3 runs to 17 residues. The V and J ends lost 3 bases and 7 bases, in that order; junction bases with no gene match: 17. From germline, CDR1 is MGHRA and CDR2 YSYEKL. CDR3 protein: CASSQGFRGGGDSGYTF. The CDR3 DNA follows: TGCGCCAGCAGCCAGGGGTTTCGTGGTGGAGGGGACAGTGGCTACACCTTC.